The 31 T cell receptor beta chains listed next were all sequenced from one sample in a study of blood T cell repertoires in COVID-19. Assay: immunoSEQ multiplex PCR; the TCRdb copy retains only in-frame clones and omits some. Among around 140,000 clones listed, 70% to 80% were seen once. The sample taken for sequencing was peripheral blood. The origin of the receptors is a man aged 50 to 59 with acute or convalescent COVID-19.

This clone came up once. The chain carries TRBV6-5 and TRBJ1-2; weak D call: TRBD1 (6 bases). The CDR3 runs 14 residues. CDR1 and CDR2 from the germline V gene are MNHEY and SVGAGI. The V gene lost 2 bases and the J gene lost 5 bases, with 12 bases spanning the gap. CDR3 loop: CASSYNREGYGYTF. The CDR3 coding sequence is TGTGCCAGCAGTTACAACAGGGAAGGGTATGGCTACACCTTC.

CDR3 sequence: CASSQTLRTSVETQYF. CDR3 DNA: TGCGCCAGCAGCCAAACTTTGAGGACTAGCGTCGAGACCCAGTACTTC. The genes are TRBV4-1 and TRBJ2-5, with TRBD2 matching over 9 bases. CDR1 is MGHRA, CDR2 YSYEKL, per germline. J gave up 5 bases and V 2 bases, and 9 bases lay outside the gene matches. The CDR3 length is 16 residues.

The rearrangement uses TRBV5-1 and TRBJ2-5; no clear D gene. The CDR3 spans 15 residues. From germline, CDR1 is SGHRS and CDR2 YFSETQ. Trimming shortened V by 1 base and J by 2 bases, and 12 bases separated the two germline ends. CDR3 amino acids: CASSLTRYTQETQYF. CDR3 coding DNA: TGCGCCAGCAGCTTGACCAGGTACACTCAAGAGACCCAGTACTTC. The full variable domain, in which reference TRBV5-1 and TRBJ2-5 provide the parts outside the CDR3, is KAGVTQTPRYLIKTRGQQVTLSCSPISGHRSVSWYQQTPGQGLQFLFEYFSETQRNKGNFPGRFSGRQFSNSRSEMNVSTLELGDSALYLCASSLTRYTQETQYFGPGTRLLVL.

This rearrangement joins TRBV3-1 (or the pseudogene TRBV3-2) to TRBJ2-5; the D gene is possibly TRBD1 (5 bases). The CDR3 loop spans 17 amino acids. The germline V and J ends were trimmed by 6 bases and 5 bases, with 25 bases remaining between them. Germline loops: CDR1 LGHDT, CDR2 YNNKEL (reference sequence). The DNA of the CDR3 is TGTGCCAGCAGTCGGAGACATATGACAGTCCTGGGGGAGACCCAGTACTTC. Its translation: CASSRRHMTVLGETQYF.

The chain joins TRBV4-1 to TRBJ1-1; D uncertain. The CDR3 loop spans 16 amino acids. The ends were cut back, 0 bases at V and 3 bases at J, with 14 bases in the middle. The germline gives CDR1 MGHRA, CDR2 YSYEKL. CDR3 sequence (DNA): TGCGCCAGCAGCCAAGATTTGGGGAGCGTTGACACTGAAGCTTTCTTT. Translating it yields CASSQDLGSVDTEAFF.

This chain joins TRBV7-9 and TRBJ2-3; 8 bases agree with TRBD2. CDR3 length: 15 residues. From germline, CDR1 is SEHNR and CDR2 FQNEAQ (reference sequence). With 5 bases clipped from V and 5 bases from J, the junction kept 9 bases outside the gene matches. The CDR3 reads CASSPSGGRQDTQYF. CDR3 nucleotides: TGTGCCAGCAGCCCGTCGGGGGGGCGTCAAGATACGCAGTATTTT.

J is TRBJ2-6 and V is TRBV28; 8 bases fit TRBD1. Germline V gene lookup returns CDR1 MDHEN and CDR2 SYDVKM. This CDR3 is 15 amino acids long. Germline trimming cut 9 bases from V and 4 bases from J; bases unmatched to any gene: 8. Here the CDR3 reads CASDQGARGANVLTF. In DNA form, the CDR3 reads TGTGCCAGTGATCAGGGGGCGCGGGGGGCCAACGTCCTGACTTTC.

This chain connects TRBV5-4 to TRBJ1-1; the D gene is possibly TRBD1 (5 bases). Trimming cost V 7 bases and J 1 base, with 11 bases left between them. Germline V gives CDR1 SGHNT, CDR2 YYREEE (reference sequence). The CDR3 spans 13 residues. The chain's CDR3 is CASFPDRNTEAFF. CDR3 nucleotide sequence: TGTGCCAGCTTTCCCGACAGGAACACTGAAGCTTTCTTT.

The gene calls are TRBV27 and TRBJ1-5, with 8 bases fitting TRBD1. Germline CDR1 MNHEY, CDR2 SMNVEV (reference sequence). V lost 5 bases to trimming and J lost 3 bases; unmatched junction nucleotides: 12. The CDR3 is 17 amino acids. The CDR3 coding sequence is TGTGCCAGCAGTCCTGGACAGGGTCGTCGGGCCAATCAGCCCCAGCATTTT. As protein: CASSPGQGRRANQPQHF.

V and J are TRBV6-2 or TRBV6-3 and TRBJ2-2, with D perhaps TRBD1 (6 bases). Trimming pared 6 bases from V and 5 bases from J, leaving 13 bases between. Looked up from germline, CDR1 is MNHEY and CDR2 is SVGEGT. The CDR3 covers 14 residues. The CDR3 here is CASSPDTGTGELFF. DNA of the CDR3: TGTGCCAGCAGCCCCGATACAGGGACCGGGGAGCTGTTTTTT.

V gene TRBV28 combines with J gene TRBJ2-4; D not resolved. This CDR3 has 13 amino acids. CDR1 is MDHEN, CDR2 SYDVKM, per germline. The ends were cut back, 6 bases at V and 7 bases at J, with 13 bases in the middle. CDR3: CASSGENLNIQYF. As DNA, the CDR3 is TGTGCCAGCAGCGGTGAGAATTTGAACATTCAGTACTTC.

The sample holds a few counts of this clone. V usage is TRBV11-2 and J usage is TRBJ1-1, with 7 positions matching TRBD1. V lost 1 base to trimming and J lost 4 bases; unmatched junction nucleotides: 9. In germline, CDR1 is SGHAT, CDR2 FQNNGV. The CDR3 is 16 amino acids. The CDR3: CASSLVTGATGTEAFF. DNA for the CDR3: TGTGCCAGCAGCTTAGTTACAGGGGCGACGGGCACTGAAGCTTTCTTT.

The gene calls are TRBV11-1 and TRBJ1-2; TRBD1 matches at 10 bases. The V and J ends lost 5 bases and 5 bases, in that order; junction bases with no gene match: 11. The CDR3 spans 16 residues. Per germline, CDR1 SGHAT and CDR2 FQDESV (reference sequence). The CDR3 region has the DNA TGTGCCAGCAGCATGGGACAGGGGACCCCGGGGTATGGCTACACCTTC. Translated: CASSMGQGTPGYGYTF.

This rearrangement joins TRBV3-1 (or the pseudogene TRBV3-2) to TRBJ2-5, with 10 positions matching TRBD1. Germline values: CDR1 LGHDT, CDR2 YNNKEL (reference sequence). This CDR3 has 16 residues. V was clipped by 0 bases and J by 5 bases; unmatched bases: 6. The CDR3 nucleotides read TGTGCCAGCAGCCAAGATTGGGACAGGGGCTGGGAGACCCAGTACTTC. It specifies CASSQDWDRGWETQYF.

In DNA, the CDR3 is TGTGCCTGGAGCCACAGGGACCTAGCCAAAAACATTCAGTACTTC. It specifies CAWSHRDLAKNIQYF. The V and J genes are TRBV30 and TRBJ2-4, with a weak D call TRBD1 (6 bases). The CDR3 runs 15 residues. CDR1 is GTSNPN and CDR2 is SVGIG in the germline V gene (reference sequence). The V gene lost 3 bases and the J gene lost 0 bases, with 12 bases spanning the gap.

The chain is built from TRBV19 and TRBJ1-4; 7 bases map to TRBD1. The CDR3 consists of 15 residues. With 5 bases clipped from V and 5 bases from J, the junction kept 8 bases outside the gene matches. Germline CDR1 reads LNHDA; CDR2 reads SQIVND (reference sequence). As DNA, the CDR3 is TGTGCCAGTAGTTCACGGAGGGGGCTAAATGAAAAACTGTTTTTT. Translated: CASSSRRGLNEKLFF.

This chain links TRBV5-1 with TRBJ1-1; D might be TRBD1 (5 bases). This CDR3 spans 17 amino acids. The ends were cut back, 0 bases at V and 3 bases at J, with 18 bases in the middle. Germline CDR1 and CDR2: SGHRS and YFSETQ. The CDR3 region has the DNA TGCGCCAGCAGCTTGGAGGGGTCCGGGGGAAGGGACACTGAAGCTTTCTTT. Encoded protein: CASSLEGSGGRDTEAFF.

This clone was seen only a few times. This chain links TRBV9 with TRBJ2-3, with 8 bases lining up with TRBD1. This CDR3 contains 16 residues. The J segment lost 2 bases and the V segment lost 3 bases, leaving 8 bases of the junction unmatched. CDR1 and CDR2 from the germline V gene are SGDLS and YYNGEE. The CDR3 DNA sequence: TGTGCCAGCAGCGCCGGACAGGGAGCCTACACAGATACGCAGTATTTT. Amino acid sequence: CASSAGQGAYTDTQYF. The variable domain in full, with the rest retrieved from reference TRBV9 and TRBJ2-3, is DSGVTQTPKHLITATGQRVTLRCSPRSGDLSVYWYQQSLDQGLQFLIQYYNGEERAKGNILERFSAQQFPDLHSELNLSSLELGDSALYFCASSAGQGAYTDTQYFGPGTRLTVL.

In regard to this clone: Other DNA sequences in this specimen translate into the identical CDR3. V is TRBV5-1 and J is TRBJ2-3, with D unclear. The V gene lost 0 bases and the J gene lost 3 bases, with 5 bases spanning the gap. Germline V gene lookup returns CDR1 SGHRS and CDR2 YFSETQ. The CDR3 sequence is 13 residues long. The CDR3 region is CASSLARTDTQYF. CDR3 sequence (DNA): TGCGCCAGCAGCTTGGCCAGGACAGATACGCAGTATTTT.

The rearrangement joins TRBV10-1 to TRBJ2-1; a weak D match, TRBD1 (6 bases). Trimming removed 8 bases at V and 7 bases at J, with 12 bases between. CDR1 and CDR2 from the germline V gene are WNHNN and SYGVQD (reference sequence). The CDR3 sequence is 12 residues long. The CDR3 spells CASGQQGNEQFF. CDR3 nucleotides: TGCGCCAGCGGGCAACAGGGAAATGAGCAGTTCTTC.

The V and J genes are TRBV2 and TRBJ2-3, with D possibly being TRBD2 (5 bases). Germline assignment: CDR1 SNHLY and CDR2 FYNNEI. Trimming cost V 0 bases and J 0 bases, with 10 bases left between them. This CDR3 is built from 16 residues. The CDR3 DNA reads TGTGCCAGCAGTGAAGCCCCGGGGAGCAGCACAGATACGCAGTATTTT. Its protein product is CASSEAPGSSTDTQYF.

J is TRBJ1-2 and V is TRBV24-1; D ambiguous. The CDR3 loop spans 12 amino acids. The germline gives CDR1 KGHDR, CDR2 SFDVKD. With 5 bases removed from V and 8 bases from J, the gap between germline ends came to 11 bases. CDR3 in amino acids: CATSGGSGGYTF. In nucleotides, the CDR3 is TGTGCCACCAGTGGAGGGTCAGGAGGCTACACCTTC.

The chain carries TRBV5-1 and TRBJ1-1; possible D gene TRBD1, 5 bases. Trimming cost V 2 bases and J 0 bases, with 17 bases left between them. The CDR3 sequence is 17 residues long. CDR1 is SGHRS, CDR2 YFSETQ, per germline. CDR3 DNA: TGCGCCAGCAGCTTTGGGTCTCCGGGACTCATGAACACTGAAGCTTTCTTT. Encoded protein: CASSFGSPGLMNTEAFF.

Written as DNA, the CDR3 is TGCGCCAGCAGCTTGGGTGACGGGGGTCCAGATACGCAGTATTTT. It is translated as CASSLGDGGPDTQYF. This chain uses TRBV5-1 with TRBJ2-3; tentatively, D is TRBD2 (6 bases). The CDR3 runs to 15 residues. Deletions cut 0 bases from V and 4 bases from J, with 12 bases between. Germline CDR1 and CDR2: SGHRS and YFSETQ.

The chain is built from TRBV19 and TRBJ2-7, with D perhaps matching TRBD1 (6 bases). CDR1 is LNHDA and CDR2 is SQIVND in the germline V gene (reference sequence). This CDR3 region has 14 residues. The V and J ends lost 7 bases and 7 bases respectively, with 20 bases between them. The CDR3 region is CASIESQGPREQYF. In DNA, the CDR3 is TGTGCCAGTATTGAGTCCCAGGGGCCGAGGGAGCAGTACTTC.

CDR3 loop: CASSQDISSGLNTEAFF. The CDR3 DNA follows: TGCGCCAGCAGCCAAGATATAAGTTCAGGGTTGAACACTGAAGCTTTCTTT. The chain employs TRBV4-1 and TRBJ1-1, with a tentative D call TRBD1 (5 bases). Trimming took off 0 bases at V and 0 bases at J, with 14 bases between the two ends. The germline V gene has CDR1 MGHRA and CDR2 YSYEKL. The CDR3 spans 17 residues.

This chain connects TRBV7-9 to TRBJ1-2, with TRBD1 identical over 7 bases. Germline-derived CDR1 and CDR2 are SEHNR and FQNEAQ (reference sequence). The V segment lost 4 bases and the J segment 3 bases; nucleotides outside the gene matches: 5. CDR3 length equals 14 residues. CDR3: CASSSTGWHYGYTF. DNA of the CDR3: TGTGCCAGCAGCTCGACAGGGTGGCACTATGGCTACACCTTC.

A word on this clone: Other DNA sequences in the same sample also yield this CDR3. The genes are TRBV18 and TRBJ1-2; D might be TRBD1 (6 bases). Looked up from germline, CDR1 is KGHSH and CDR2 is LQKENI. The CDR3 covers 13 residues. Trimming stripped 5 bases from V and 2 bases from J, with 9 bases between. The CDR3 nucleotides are TGTGCCAGCTCATCGCAGGGGAACTATGGCTACACCTTC. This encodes CASSSQGNYGYTF.

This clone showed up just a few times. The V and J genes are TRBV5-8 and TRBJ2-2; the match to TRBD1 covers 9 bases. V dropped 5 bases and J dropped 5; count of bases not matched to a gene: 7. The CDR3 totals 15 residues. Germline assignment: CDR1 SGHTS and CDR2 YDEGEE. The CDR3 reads CASSGAGQGTGELFF. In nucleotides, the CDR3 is TGTGCCAGCAGTGGGGCGGGACAGGGAACCGGGGAGCTGTTTTTT.

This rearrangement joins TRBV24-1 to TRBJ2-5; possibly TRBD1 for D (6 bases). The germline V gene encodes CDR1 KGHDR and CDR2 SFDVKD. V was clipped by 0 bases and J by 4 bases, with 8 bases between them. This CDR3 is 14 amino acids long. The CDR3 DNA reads TGTGCCACCAGTGATTTGGCAGGGGTAGAGACCCAGTACTTC. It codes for CATSDLAGVETQYF.

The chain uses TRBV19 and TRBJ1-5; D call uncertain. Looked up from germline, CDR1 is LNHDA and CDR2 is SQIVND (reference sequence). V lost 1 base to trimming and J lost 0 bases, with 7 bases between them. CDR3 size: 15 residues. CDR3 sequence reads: CASSIAPGSNQPQHF. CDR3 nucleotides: TGTGCCAGTAGTATAGCTCCGGGTAGCAATCAGCCCCAGCATTTT.